The 5 T cell receptor beta chains below all came from one sample that was sequenced in a study of T cells in women clearing cervical HPV infection. Clones were sequenced by immunoSEQ multiplex PCR, and TCRdb holds only the in-frame ones, with some missing. This table lists about 29,000 clones. Source material: blood buffy coat. These receptors were taken from a woman aged 18-70 years with a cervical HPV16 infection that either progressed to CIN3+ or cleared (not recorded which).

As to this clone: From the germline J gene comes the end of the CDR3, since the read stops 3 residues before it. J is TRBJ1-4 and V is TRBV7-6; the D is unclear. This CDR3 contains 14 residues. Germline CDR1 SGHVS, CDR2 FNYEAQ. V was shortened by 5 bases and J by 7 bases, with 14 bases between the two germline ends. The chain's CDR3 is CASSANILGEKLFF. The CDR3 bases that were read are TGTGCCAGCAGCGCGAACATCCTAGGTGAAAAA.

This clone is deemed medium-sized by its frequency. The CDR3 end is not reached by the read, which stops 3 residues before it; the germline J gene fills it in. The rearrangement uses TRBV4-2 and TRBJ2-7, with 10 bases that match TRBD2. The CDR3 is 21 amino acids. CDR1 LGHNA and CDR2 YNFKEQ come from the germline V gene. The V and J ends lost 4 bases and 2 bases, in that order; junction bases with no gene match: 23. This chain's CDR3 is CASSLYQEGAGGPKVPYEQYF. CDR3 DNA, as far as it was read: TGTGCCAGCAGCCTCTACCAGGAGGGAGCGGGAGGGCCTAAGGTTCCCTACGAG.

For this clone: The read terminates 3 residues ahead of where the CDR3 ends, so the germline J gene completes it. This chain uses TRBV25-1 with TRBJ2-3; TRBD1 matches 9 bases. Germline CDR1 MGHDK, CDR2 SYGVNS. The CDR3 is made up of 20 amino acids. The V gene end was trimmed by 3 bases and the J gene end by 0 bases; junction bases not matched to a gene: 16. The CDR3 sequence: CASSDPALQGATPSTDTQYF. The sequenced part of the CDR3 DNA is TGTGCCAGCAGTGACCCTGCTTTACAGGGGGCAACCCCTAGCACAGATACG.

Concerning this clone: Coverage ceases 3 residues before the CDR3 finishes, and the germline J gene fills in the end. The V gene is TRBV12-3 or TRBV12-4, the J gene TRBJ2-3, with 12 positions matching TRBD2. After removal of 5 bases from V and 4 bases from J, the junction contained 10 bases not matched to a gene. CDR3 length: 17 amino acids. CDR3 amino acids: CASSPGLAGMGADTQYF. Incomplete CDR3 DNA: TGTGCCAGCAGTCCAGGACTAGCGGGGATGGGAGCAGATACG.

Concerning this clone: The CDR3 is cut off 3 residues early in the read; its end comes from the germline J gene. The chain combines TRBV2 with TRBJ1-2, with 8 bases that match TRBD1. This CDR3 contains 18 residues. Trimming removed 3 bases from V and 1 base from J; junction bases left unmatched: 13. Germline lookup yields CDR1 SNHLY and CDR2 FYNNEI. CDR3 bases read: TGTGCCAGCAGTGAGGCAGCGGGACAGGACACTTATAACTATGGC. It codes for CASSEAAGQDTYNYG. In full, the CDR3 reads CASSEAAGQDTYNYGYTF.